The T cell receptor beta chain under discussion was sequenced for a study of CD8+ T cells in alopecia areata. Study overall: After 6 to 18 months of tofacitinib, follow-up continued 6 months off drug. Study results and caveats: Higher clonality was seen in lesional scalp than in normal scalp, especially in alopecia totalis/universalis. Normal-skin resident alphabeta T cells also appear among scalp sample sequences.

From alopecia areata patients, lesional scalp punch biopsies and peripheral blood were collected. Note on this clone: The antigen is unknown.

After isolation, RNA underwent reverse transcription to generate cDNA as the sequencing template. Assay: immunoSEQ multiplex PCR; the TCRdb copy retains only in-frame clones and omits some. The sample yields 14,000 or so clones, 55% to 70% seen once. CDR1 is SGDLS and CDR2 is YYNGEE in the germline V gene. The V end lost 0 bases, the J end lost 3 bases, and 6 bases lay between the germline ends. The CDR3 runs 13 residues. The sequence was collected from a human donor with alopecia areata. The sample was skin, taken at week 0. The V call is TRBV9, the J call TRBJ1-1; TRBD1 is a possible D gene (5 bases). The CDR3 DNA is TGTGCCAGCAGCGTAGGGGGGTACACTGAAGCTTTCTTT. It encodes CASSVGGYTEAFF.